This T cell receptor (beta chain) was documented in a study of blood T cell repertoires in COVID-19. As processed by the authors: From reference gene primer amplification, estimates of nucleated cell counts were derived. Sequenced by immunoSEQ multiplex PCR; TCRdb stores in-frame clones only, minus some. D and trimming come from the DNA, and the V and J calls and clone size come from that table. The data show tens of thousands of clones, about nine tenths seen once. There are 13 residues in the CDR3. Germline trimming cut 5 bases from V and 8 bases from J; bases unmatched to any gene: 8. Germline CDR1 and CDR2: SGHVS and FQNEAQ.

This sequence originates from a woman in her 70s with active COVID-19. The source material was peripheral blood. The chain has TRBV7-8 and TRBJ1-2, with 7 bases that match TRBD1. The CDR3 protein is CASSQDRVRGYTF. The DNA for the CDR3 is TGTGCCAGCAGCCAAGACAGGGTTCGGGGCTACACCTTC.